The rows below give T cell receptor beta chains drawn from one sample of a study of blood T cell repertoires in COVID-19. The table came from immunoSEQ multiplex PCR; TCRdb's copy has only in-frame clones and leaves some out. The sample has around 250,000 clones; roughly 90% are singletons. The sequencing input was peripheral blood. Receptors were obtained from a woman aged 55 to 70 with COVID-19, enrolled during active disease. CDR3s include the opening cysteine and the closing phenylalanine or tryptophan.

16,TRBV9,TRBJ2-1,CASSTPLAGGLGEQFF
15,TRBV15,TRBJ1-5,CATSRFTGNNQPQHF
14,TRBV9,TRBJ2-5,CASSYTGVGETQYF
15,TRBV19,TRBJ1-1,CASSMNGGANTEAFF
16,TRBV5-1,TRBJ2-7,CASSLGPGAVNYEQYF
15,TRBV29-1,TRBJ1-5,CSVATTGQGNQPQHF
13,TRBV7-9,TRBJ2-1,CASSPGGPSEQFF
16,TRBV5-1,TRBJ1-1,CASSLRVQGEGTEAFF
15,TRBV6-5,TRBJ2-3,CAGCLAGARTDTQYF
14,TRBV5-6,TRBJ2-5,CASSLGAPQETQYF
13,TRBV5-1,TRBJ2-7,CASSLVGGIEQYF
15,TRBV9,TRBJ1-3,CASSTQTGGGNTIYF
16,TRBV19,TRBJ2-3,CASSPEYIRGTDTQYF
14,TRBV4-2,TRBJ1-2,CASSQGGQNYGYTF
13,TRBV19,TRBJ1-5,CASSIGRGQPQHF
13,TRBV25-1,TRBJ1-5,CASSEWGEQPQHF
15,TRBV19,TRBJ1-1,CASRRQGAGGTEAFF
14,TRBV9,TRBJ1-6,CASSVQSYNSPLHF
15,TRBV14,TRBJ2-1,CASSQVKALENEQFF
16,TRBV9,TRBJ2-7,CASSAGGGQGSYEQYF
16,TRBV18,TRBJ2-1,CASSPQGGSSYNEQFF
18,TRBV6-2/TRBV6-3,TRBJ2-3,CASSRGLAGGWSTDTQYF
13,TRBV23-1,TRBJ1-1,CASSRGQAGEAFF
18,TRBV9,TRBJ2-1,CASSVVGGGQGSYNEQFF
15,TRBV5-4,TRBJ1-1,CASSRGREGNTEAFF
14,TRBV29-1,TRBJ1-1,CSVGGGQTNTEAFF
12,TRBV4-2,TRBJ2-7,CASSQDRDEQYF
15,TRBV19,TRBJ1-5,CASSISTGGSQPQHF
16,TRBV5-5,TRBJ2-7,CASSLTGSTPSYEQYF
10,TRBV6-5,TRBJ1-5,CASSRSAQHF
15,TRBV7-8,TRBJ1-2,CASSSGTGGGGGYTF
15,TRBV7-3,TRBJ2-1,CASSSQGASYNEQFF
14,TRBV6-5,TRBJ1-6,CAIRSSSYNSPLHF
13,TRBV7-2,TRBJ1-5,CASSLGRNQPQHF
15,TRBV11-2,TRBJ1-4,CASSLVGGRGEKLFF